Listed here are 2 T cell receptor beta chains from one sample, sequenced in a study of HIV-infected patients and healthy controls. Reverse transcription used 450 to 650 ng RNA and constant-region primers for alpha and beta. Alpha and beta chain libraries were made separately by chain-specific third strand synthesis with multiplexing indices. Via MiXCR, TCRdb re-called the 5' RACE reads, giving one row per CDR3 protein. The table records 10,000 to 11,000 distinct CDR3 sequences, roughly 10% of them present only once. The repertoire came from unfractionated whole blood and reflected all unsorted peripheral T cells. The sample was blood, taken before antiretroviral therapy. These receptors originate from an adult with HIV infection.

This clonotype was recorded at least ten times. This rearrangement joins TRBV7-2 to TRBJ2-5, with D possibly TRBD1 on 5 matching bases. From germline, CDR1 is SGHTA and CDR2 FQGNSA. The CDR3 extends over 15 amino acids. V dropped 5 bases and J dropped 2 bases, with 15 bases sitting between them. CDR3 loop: CASSPQGISQETQYF. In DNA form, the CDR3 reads TGTGCCAGCAGCCCGCAGGGAATTTCTCAAGAGACCCAGTACTTC.

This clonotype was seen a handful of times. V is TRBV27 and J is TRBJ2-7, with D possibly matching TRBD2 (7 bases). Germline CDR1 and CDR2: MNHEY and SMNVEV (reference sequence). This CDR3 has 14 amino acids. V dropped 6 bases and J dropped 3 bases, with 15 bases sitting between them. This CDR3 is CASRLGGPGYEQYF. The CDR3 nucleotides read TGTGCCAGCAGGCTCGGGGGGCCGGGCTACGAGCAGTACTTC.